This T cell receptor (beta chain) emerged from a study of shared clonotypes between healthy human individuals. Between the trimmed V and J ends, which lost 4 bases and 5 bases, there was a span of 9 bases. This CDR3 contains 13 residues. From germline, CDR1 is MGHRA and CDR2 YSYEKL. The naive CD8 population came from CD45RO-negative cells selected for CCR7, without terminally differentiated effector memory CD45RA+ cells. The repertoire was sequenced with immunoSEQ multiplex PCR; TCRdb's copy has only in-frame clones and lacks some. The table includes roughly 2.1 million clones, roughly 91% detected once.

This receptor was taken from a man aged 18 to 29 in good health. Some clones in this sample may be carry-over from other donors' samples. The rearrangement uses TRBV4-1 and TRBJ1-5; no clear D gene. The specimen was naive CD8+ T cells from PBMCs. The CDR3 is CASSLGRDQPQHF. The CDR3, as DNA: TGCGCCAGCAGCCTAGGGCGGGATCAGCCCCAGCATTTT.